This T cell receptor beta chain was captured in a study of CD8 T cells in ankylosing spondylitis. Germline V lookup: CDR1 LGHDT, CDR2 YNNKEL (reference sequence). The CDR3 has 15 amino acids. The germline V and J ends were trimmed by 3 bases and 1 base, with 13 bases remaining between them. The sample holds many counts of this clonotype. Its antigen is undetermined. Each CDR3 protein is one row after TCRdb ran MiXCR on the 5' RACE reads. The data hold 45,000 or so distinct CDR3 sequences, with approximately 9.9% observed a single time. Study results and caveats: Disease-associated clones were reportedly significantly overrepresented in matched ankylosing spondylitis synovial fluid. What seemed typical of ankylosing spondylitis blood was a TCR beta motif built from several highly homologous variants.

The TCR sequence derives from a male donor with ankylosing spondylitis or in good health (not recorded which). Sequences were obtained from blood, either unsorted or a sorted T cell fraction (not recorded which). The chain joins TRBV3-1 to TRBJ2-7; D may be TRBD1 or TRBD2 (5 bases each). CDR3 nucleotide sequence: TGTGCCAGCAGCCAGACACTAGACAGTTCCTACGAGCAGTACTTC. This encodes CASSQTLDSSYEQYF.